This entry lists 15 T cell receptor beta chains sequenced from one sample in a study of identical twins. Each CDR3 protein gets one entry after TCRdb re-called the 5' RACE reads with MiXCR. The sample comprises around 1.7 million distinct CDR3 sequences, about 32% of which are singletons, and 0.27% rests with the top ten. Sequencing was carried out using cord blood. The receptor source for this set is a newborn girl in good health.

Remarks on this clonotype: The junction shows a germline mismatch at one end, possibly a read error. The chain employs TRBV10-3 and TRBJ2-2; no clear D gene. Germline V gene data show CDR1 as ENHRY and CDR2 as SYGVKD. The CDR3 sequence is 12 residues long. The CDR3 spells CVISEFSGELFF. In DNA form, the CDR3 reads TGTGTCATCAGTGAGTTTTCCGGGGAGCTGTTTTTT.

The V gene is TRBV13, the J gene TRBJ2-7; TRBD2 aligns across 9 bases. This CDR3 has 18 amino acids. V shed 4 bases and J 7 bases; nucleotides not matched to a gene: 20. CDR1 and CDR2 (germline): PRHDT, FYEKMQ (reference sequence). The CDR3 loop reads CASSWASGKPPQDNEQYF. The DNA of the CDR3 is TGTGCCAGCAGCTGGGCTAGCGGGAAACCCCCACAAGACAATGAGCAGTACTTC.

The count of this clonotype is one. The chain carries TRBV20-1 and TRBJ1-2; D unclear. From germline, CDR1 is DFQATT and CDR2 SNEGSKA (reference sequence). The CDR3 runs 13 residues. The V gene lost 3 bases and the J gene lost 2 bases, with 10 bases spanning the gap. For the CDR3, the DNA is TGCAGTGCTAGGCCTCGGCGCAACTATGGCTACACCTTC. Translated, it gives CSARPRRNYGYTF.

J is TRBJ2-7 and V is TRBV20-1, with 10 bases identical to TRBD2. After removal of 1 base from V and 2 bases from J, the junction contained 8 bases not matched to a gene. The CDR3 runs 16 residues. Germline V gives CDR1 DFQATT, CDR2 SNEGSKA (reference sequence). Here the CDR3 DNA reads TGCAGTGCTAGAGGGATAGCCGGGACTAGCGCCTACGAGCAGTACTTC. Protein: CSARGIAGTSAYEQYF.

In its sample, this clonotype was seen many times. This rearrangement joins TRBV12-3 or TRBV12-4 to TRBJ2-7, with 15 bases aligning to TRBD2. J was trimmed by 6 bases and V by 5 bases; bases with no gene match: 2. The CDR3 consists of 14 residues. The CDR3 sequence is CASSPGLAGGEQYF. The CDR3 DNA sequence: TGTGCCAGCAGTCCGGGACTAGCGGGAGGCGAGCAGTACTTC.

This clonotype was seen repeatedly, ten times or more. The chain combines TRBV29-1 with TRBJ2-7, with no clear D. Trimming took off 7 bases at V and 0 bases at J, with 16 bases between the two ends. Germline assignment: CDR1 SQVTM and CDR2 ANQGSEA. The length of the CDR3 is 14 residues. The CDR3 here is CSALTGTASYEQYF. For the CDR3, the DNA is TGCAGCGCCCTAACCGGTACAGCCTCCTACGAGCAGTACTTC.

The chain is built from TRBV6-2 or TRBV6-3 and TRBJ1-1; no clear D. The germline gives CDR1 MNHEY, CDR2 SVGEGT. The CDR3 extends over 14 amino acids. The V end was cut by 5 bases, the J end by 5 bases, with 15 bases between. The CDR3 DNA is TGTGCCAGCAGTCCACGGCCTACAGAGACTGAAGCTTTCTTT. The encoded protein is CASSPRPTETEAFF.

CDR3 in DNA: TGTGCCAGCAGTTTCTCGACTAGCGGGAGAACGCAGTATTTT. It encodes CASSFSTSGRTQYF. The V call is TRBV28, the J call TRBJ2-3; 12 bases align to TRBD2. J lost 9 bases, V lost 3 bases, and 4 bases had no gene match. The germline CDR1 and CDR2 sequences are MDHEN and SYDVKM. CDR3 length: 14 residues.

This clonotype was seen a few times. The chain carries TRBV20-1 and TRBJ2-1; 8 positions agree with TRBD2. In germline, CDR1 is DFQATT, CDR2 SNEGSKA (reference sequence). Trimming took 6 bases from V and 2 from J; bases not matched to a gene: 9. This CDR3 spans 15 amino acids. The CDR3 region is CSAAESGRAYNEQFF. The CDR3 DNA sequence: TGCAGTGCCGCGGAGAGCGGGAGAGCCTACAATGAGCAGTTCTTC.

The chain is built from TRBV5-1 and TRBJ1-2, with unresolved D. The CDR3 is made up of 12 amino acids. Germline values: CDR1 SGHRS, CDR2 YFSETQ. V was clipped by 7 bases and J by 4 bases, with 11 bases between them. CDR3 region: CASGHGFYGYTF. In DNA, the CDR3 is TGCGCCAGCGGCCACGGGTTCTATGGCTACACCTTC.

The V call is TRBV18, the J call TRBJ1-3, with 10 bases aligning to TRBD1. Germline V gene data show CDR1 as KGHSH and CDR2 as LQKENI. The CDR3 consists of 18 residues. The V gene end was trimmed by 3 bases and the J gene end by 2 bases; junction bases not matched to a gene: 10. CDR3 residues: CASSPVPGQGRTGNTIYF. The CDR3 DNA reads TGTGCCAGCTCACCCGTCCCGGGACAGGGGAGGACTGGAAACACCATATATTTT.

This clonotype was seen only a few times. This sequence joins TRBV28 and TRBJ1-5; possible D gene TRBD1, 5 bases. Germline V lookup: CDR1 MDHEN, CDR2 SYDVKM. CDR3 size: 13 residues. The V and J ends lost 8 bases and 4 bases respectively, with 12 bases between them. The CDR3 here is CASEQGSNQPQHF. The CDR3 DNA sequence: TGTGCCAGCGAGCAGGGATCTAATCAGCCCCAGCATTTT.

This clonotype has a handful of counts. This sequence joins TRBV3-1 and TRBJ2-3; 14 bases are a match to TRBD2. Per germline, CDR1 LGHDT and CDR2 YNNKEL (reference sequence). J was trimmed by 5 bases and V by 5 bases; bases with no gene match: 12. The CDR3 runs 18 residues. CDR3 loop: CASSEVRLAGGHKDTQYF. CDR3 DNA sequence: TGTGCCAGCAGCGAGGTCAGACTAGCGGGGGGGCATAAAGATACGCAGTATTTT.

The chain is built from TRBV20-1 and TRBJ1-4; 7 nucleotides align to TRBD1. The ends lost 3 bases at V and 0 bases at J; junction bases unmatched: 10. The CDR3 covers 17 residues. Per germline, CDR1 DFQATT and CDR2 SNEGSKA (reference sequence). The CDR3 region has the DNA TGCAGTGCTAGGGGAGGGGGCCTATTTGCAACTAATGAAAAACTGTTTTTT. Translation: CSARGGGLFATNEKLFF.

A few counts support this clonotype. The chain has TRBV25-1 and TRBJ1-2; the D gene is possibly TRBD1 (5 bases). V lost 2 bases and J 3 bases, leaving 13 bases between the germline ends. Germline CDR1 and CDR2: MGHDK and SYGVNS. This CDR3 has 15 amino acids. The CDR3 spells CASSEGLMGHYGYTF. In DNA, the CDR3 is TGTGCCAGCAGTGAAGGGCTCATGGGGCACTATGGCTACACCTTC.